This entry describes one T cell receptor (beta chain). These data come from a study of cytomegalovirus exposure and HLA in healthy donors. The study ran its PCR with 60 Vbeta and 13 Jbeta primers. As processed by the authors: Some 9.9 million of some 80 million unique TCR beta chains were shared, per a later count. The assay was immunoSEQ multiplex PCR, and TCRdb's table has in-frame clones only and misses some. V, J and clone size reflect that table, while D and trimming were determined from the DNA. The sample has 200,000 to 250,000 clones, about 80% seen once; the top ten hold 0.5% to 0.7%. The CDR3 sequence is 15 residues long. V gave up 0 bases and J gave up 2 bases; unmatched junction bases: 4. Germline V gene sequence: CDR1 MNHNY, CDR2 SVGAGI (reference sequence).

The clonotype originates from a woman aged 35 to 49 in good health and CMV-seronegative. Specimen: PBMCs. The chain joins TRBV6-6 to TRBJ2-7; 7 positions agree with TRBD1. CDR3 sequence reads: CASSYSSGGTYEQYF. In DNA, the CDR3 is TGTGCCAGCAGTTACTCGTCAGGGGGTACCTACGAGCAGTACTTC.